This entry lists 9 T cell receptor beta chains sequenced from one sample in a study of blood T cell repertoires in COVID-19 (dated by TCRdb to the early 2020s). The method behind the library was the immunoSEQ multiplex PCR assay. TCRdb provides this immuneACCESS table in a form limited to in-frame rearrangements. Some clones are lacking; in checked studies, under half of them reflect an unresolved V gene, and why the rest are absent is not known. A total of roughly 130,000 clones appear in this sample, around 82% of them only once. The leading ten clones occupy 5.5% of the sample. Sequencing was done on a sample of PBMCs or T cells enriched from blood (not recorded which). Receptors were obtained from a man aged 35 to 55 with acute COVID-19.

This clone was seen only a few times. The chain recombines TRBV10-1 with TRBJ2-3; D is ambiguous. The CDR3 length is 11 residues. V lost 3 bases and J lost 6, with 4 bases in between. Germline CDR1 reads WNHNN; CDR2 reads SYGVQD (reference sequence). Here the CDR3 DNA reads TGCGCCAGCAGTGATGAGGATACGCAGTATTTT. Its protein is CASSDEDTQYF.

V and J are TRBV30 and TRBJ1-1; 7 bases are shared with TRBD1. V was clipped by 5 bases and J by 3 bases; unmatched bases: 6. The CDR3 contains 13 residues. Per the germline V gene, CDR1 is GTSNPN and CDR2 is SVGIG (reference sequence). DNA of the CDR3: TGTGCCTGGCGGATTACAGGGGACACTGAAGCTTTCTTT. This gives the protein CAWRITGDTEAFF.

The rearrangement joins TRBV30 to TRBJ2-7; a weak D match, TRBD2 (6 bases). The CDR3 runs to 15 residues. Germline-derived CDR1 and CDR2 are GTSNPN and SVGIG (reference sequence). Between the trimmed V and J ends, which lost 1 base and 0 bases, there was a span of 13 bases. The CDR3 coding sequence is TGTGCCTGGAGTGCTGGGACTGACAGCTCCTACGAGCAGTACTTC. As protein: CAWSAGTDSSYEQYF. Variable domain in full (rest from reference TRBV30 and TRBJ2-7): SQTIHQWPATLVQPVGSPLSLECTVEGTSNPNLYWYRQAAGRGLQLLFYSVGIGQISSEVPQNLSASRPQDRQFILSSKKLLLSDSGFYLCAWSAGTDSSYEQYFGPGTRLTVT.

In its sample, this clone was seen a few times. V and J are TRBV10-1 and TRBJ2-2, with 8 bases aligning to TRBD1. The V segment lost 7 bases and the J segment 6 bases; nucleotides outside the gene matches: 7. CDR3 length: 14 residues. Germline CDR1 reads WNHNN; CDR2 reads SYGVQD (reference sequence). The CDR3 DNA reads TGCGCCAGCATTAAGGACAGGGTAGCCGGGGAGCTGTTTTTT. Its translation: CASIKDRVAGELFF.

The chain joins TRBV15 to TRBJ2-3, with a tentative D call TRBD2 (6 bases). V was cut by 0 bases and J by 13 bases, with 14 bases left in between. The CDR3 length is 13 residues. Germline assignment: CDR1 LNHNV and CDR2 YYDKDF (reference sequence). The CDR3 protein is CATSRDSGVKEYF. The CDR3 nucleotides read TGTGCCACCAGCAGAGATTCGGGGGTAAAAGAGTATTTT.

The count of this clone is one. V is TRBV2 and J is TRBJ2-7, with TRBD1 as a possible D gene (7 bases). The CDR3 length is 15 residues. Germline CDR1 and CDR2: SNHLY and FYNNEI. Trimming removed 7 bases at V and 4 bases at J, with 20 bases between. CDR3 amino acids: CASTHAGRGEYEQYF. The CDR3, as DNA: TGTGCCAGCACCCACGCGGGCAGGGGGGAGTACGAGCAGTACTTC.

The chain carries TRBV29-1 and TRBJ2-5; D gene unclear. The germline gives CDR1 SQVTM, CDR2 ANQGSEA. The CDR3 extends over 13 amino acids. Trimming removed 3 bases at V and 1 base at J, with 9 bases between. The CDR3 protein is CSVEDSGQETQYF. The CDR3 DNA reads TGCAGCGTTGAGGATTCGGGCCAAGAGACCCAGTACTTC.

The rearrangement links TRBV9 to TRBJ2-7, with a possible D match to TRBD2 (6 bases). This CDR3 comprises 14 residues. Germline CDR1 and CDR2: SGDLS and YYNGEE. V shed 0 bases and J shed 2 bases, with 9 bases lying between them. DNA for the CDR3: TGTGCCAGCAGCGTAGCTGGGGAGGCCTACGAGCAGTACTTC. Translating gives CASSVAGEAYEQYF.

The chain combines TRBV7-2 with TRBJ2-2; 8 bases match TRBD1. The CDR3 is 17 amino acids. In germline, CDR1 is SGHTA, CDR2 FQGNSA. V dropped 4 bases and J dropped 1; count of bases not matched to a gene: 8. DNA of the CDR3: TGTGCCAGCAGCTGGAGTAGGGGACAGGTGAACACCGGGGAGCTGTTTTTT. The encoded protein is CASSWSRGQVNTGELFF.